A selection of T cell receptor beta chains follows, all from one sample in a study of cytomegalovirus exposure and HLA in healthy donors. TCRdb's table, derived via immunoSEQ multiplex PCR, lists solely in-frame clones and lacks some. The sample gives some 170,000 clones, roughly 79% of which show up once; roughly 1.2% is in the top ten. What was sequenced was PBMCs. Source of these receptors: a woman in her forties or fifties in good health and CMV-seronegative. Each CDR3 is given with its conserved first and last residue. Fields, in order: V gene, D gene, clone size, J gene, CDR3 protein, CDR3 DNA. D genes are given only for firm matches. A row's size may be missing; if present it is once, few, many or a size class.

V gene: TRBV25-1
D gene: .
clone size: .
J gene: TRBJ1-4
CDR3 protein: CASYQYGATATNEKLFF
CDR3 DNA: TGTGCCAGCTACCAGTATGGGGCCACTGCAACTAATGAAAAACTGTTTTTT

V gene: TRBV19
D gene: .
clone size: .
J gene: TRBJ2-6
CDR3 protein: CASEQGSGANVLTF
CDR3 DNA: TGTGCCAGTGAACAGGGTTCTGGGGCCAACGTCCTGACTTTC

V gene: TRBV7-8
D gene: .
clone size: .
J gene: TRBJ2-7
CDR3 protein: CASSLIPGHSYEQYF
CDR3 DNA: TGTGCCAGCAGCTTAATTCCTGGACATTCCTACGAGCAGTACTTC

V gene: TRBV9
D gene: TRBD1
clone size: .
J gene: TRBJ2-3
CDR3 protein: CASSINTGASTDTQYF
CDR3 DNA: TGTGCCAGCAGCATAAACACAGGGGCGAGTACAGATACGCAGTATTTT

V gene: TRBV7-9
D gene: TRBD2
clone size: .
J gene: TRBJ2-5
CDR3 protein: CASSSSGRGETQYF
CDR3 DNA: TGTGCCAGCAGCTCTAGCGGCCGAGGGGAGACCCAGTACTTC

V gene: TRBV6-1
D gene: TRBD1
clone size: .
J gene: TRBJ2-3
CDR3 protein: CASSVTGGAYLSTDTQYF
CDR3 DNA: TGTGCCAGCAGTGTCACAGGGGGCGCTTACCTCTCCACAGATACGCAGTATTTT

V gene: TRBV28
D gene: .
clone size: .
J gene: TRBJ1-2
CDR3 protein: CASSPPRVNYGYTF
CDR3 DNA: TGTGCCAGCAGTCCCCCTCGGGTTAACTATGGCTACACCTTC

V gene: TRBV7-2
D gene: .
clone size: .
J gene: TRBJ2-5
CDR3 protein: CASSIDLGRSQETQYF
CDR3 DNA: TGTGCCAGCAGCATAGACCTGGGCAGATCACAAGAGACCCAGTACTTC

V gene: TRBV5-6
D gene: .
clone size: .
J gene: TRBJ2-4
CDR3 protein: CASSLGATGSSDIQYF
CDR3 DNA: TGTGCCAGCAGCCTTGGGGCCACAGGATCAAGCGACATTCAGTACTTC

V gene: TRBV5-1
D gene: TRBD2
clone size: few
J gene: TRBJ2-1
CDR3 protein: CASSLRLAGADEQFF
CDR3 DNA: TGCGCCAGCAGCTTGAGACTAGCGGGAGCCGATGAGCAGTTCTTC

V gene: TRBV6-1
D gene: TRBD1
clone size: .
J gene: TRBJ1-2
CDR3 protein: CASSETQGDVDGYTF
CDR3 DNA: TGTGCCAGCAGTGAAACCCAGGGGGATGTCGATGGCTACACCTTC

V gene: TRBV7-9
D gene: .
clone size: .
J gene: TRBJ1-1
CDR3 protein: CASSLYEWNTEAFF
CDR3 DNA: TGTGCCAGCAGCTTATACGAGTGGAACACTGAAGCTTTCTTT

V gene: TRBV15
D gene: .
clone size: .
J gene: TRBJ1-6
CDR3 protein: CATSRDPGRQNSPLHF
CDR3 DNA: TGTGCCACCAGCAGAGATCCCGGGAGGCAAAATTCACCCCTCCACTTT

V gene: TRBV7-8
D gene: TRBD1
clone size: .
J gene: TRBJ2-1
CDR3 protein: CASSYRDSYNEQFF
CDR3 DNA: TGTGCCAGCAGCTACAGGGACAGCTACAATGAGCAGTTCTTC

V gene: TRBV6-1
D gene: .
clone size: .
J gene: TRBJ2-5
CDR3 protein: CASRPPQRGGETQYF
CDR3 DNA: TGTGCCAGCAGACCCCCCCAAAGGGGGGGGGAGACCCAGTACTTC

V gene: TRBV4-3
D gene: TRBD2
clone size: .
J gene: TRBJ2-5
CDR3 protein: CASSQVLAGGAATQYF
CDR3 DNA: TGCGCCAGCAGCCAAGTACTAGCGGGGGGAGCTGCGACCCAGTACTTC

V gene: TRBV28
D gene: .
clone size: .
J gene: TRBJ2-7
CDR3 protein: CASSMGDRKQGFLVEQYF
CDR3 DNA: TGTGCCAGCAGTATGGGGGATAGGAAACAGGGTTTTTTGGTCGAGCAGTACTTC

V gene: TRBV5-1
D gene: .
clone size: .
J gene: TRBJ2-2
CDR3 protein: CASSLQGINTGELFF
CDR3 DNA: TGCGCCAGCAGCCTACAGGGTATTAACACCGGGGAGCTGTTTTTT

V gene: TRBV4-3
D gene: .
clone size: .
J gene: TRBJ1-4
CDR3 protein: CASSRSPGATNEKLFF
CDR3 DNA: TGCGCCAGCAGCCGGTCCCCAGGGGCAACTAATGAAAAACTGTTTTTT

V gene: TRBV28
D gene: .
clone size: .
J gene: TRBJ2-7
CDR3 protein: CATLALTYEQYF
CDR3 DNA: TGTGCCACCTTAGCGCTTACCTACGAGCAGTACTTC

V gene: TRBV2
D gene: .
clone size: .
J gene: TRBJ1-2
CDR3 protein: CASRPQGQSGYTF
CDR3 DNA: TGTGCCAGCAGACCTCAGGGGCAAAGTGGCTACACCTTC

V gene: TRBV7-2
D gene: TRBD2
clone size: .
J gene: TRBJ2-1
CDR3 protein: CASSLVGSGGISYNEQFF
CDR3 DNA: TGTGCCAGCAGCTTAGTGGGTAGCGGGGGAATTTCCTACAATGAGCAGTTCTTC

V gene: TRBV6-4
D gene: TRBD1
clone size: few
J gene: TRBJ2-7
CDR3 protein: CASSASGGTDEQYF
CDR3 DNA: TGTGCCAGCAGTGCCTCAGGGGGCACGGACGAGCAGTACTTC

V gene: TRBV27
D gene: TRBD2
clone size: .
J gene: TRBJ2-5
CDR3 protein: CASSQGRGVQETQYF
CDR3 DNA: TGTGCCAGCAGTCAGGGTCGGGGGGTCCAAGAGACCCAGTACTTC